This T cell receptor (beta chain) emerged from a study of patients and donors after allogeneic stem cell transplantation. From the RT-PCR reads, TCRdb called clonotypes with MiXCR, one entry per CDR3 protein. The table records roughly 940,000 distinct CDR3 sequences, more than 15% of them present only once. Sequencing input: blood, either unsorted or a sorted T cell fraction (not recorded which). The receptor was derived from a human donor who was either an allogeneic HSCT recipient or a stem cell or donor lymphocyte infusion donor (not recorded which). It is not recorded whose cells these are; they may come from a transplant donor.

Here the CDR3 reads CASSFGGGPRYNEQFF. CDR3 sequence (DNA): TGTGCCAGCAGTTTTGGCGGGGGACCTAGATACAATGAGCAGTTCTTC. This chain links TRBV28 with TRBJ2-1; 7 bases align to TRBD2. CDR1 is MDHEN and CDR2 is SYDVKM in the germline V gene. CDR3 length: 16 residues. After removal of 3 bases from V and 4 bases from J, the junction contained 9 bases not matched to a gene.